These T cell receptor beta chains were read from a single sample in a study of blood T cell repertoires in COVID-19. Method: immunoSEQ multiplex PCR; TCRdb's copy keeps in-frame clones and lacks some. The data contain around 130,000 clones, roughly 80% of them seen just once; the ten biggest clones take up roughly 15%. Specimen: peripheral blood. These receptors came from a man in his fifties or sixties with acute or convalescent COVID-19. Each CDR3 is given with its conserved first and last residue.

J,V,CDR3
TRBJ1-2,TRBV21-1,CASSKVGTGVYGYTF
TRBJ2-2,TRBV9,CASSVAGGELFF
TRBJ2-6,TRBV12-5,CASGLGPTGLGANVLTF
TRBJ2-5,TRBV2,CASSWSGQVETQYF
TRBJ1-1,TRBV12-3/TRBV12-4,CASNRRENTEAFF
TRBJ2-2,TRBV29-1,CSVIEQGATGELFF
TRBJ1-6,TRBV5-1,CASSLGTGTNSPLHF
TRBJ1-4,TRBV2,CASRRQGVEEKLFF
TRBJ1-1,TRBV5-5,CASSFYPQGSEAFF
TRBJ2-1,TRBV28,CATATGSRWMKFF
TRBJ2-5,TRBV3-1/TRBV3-2,CASSPPQLALQETQYF
TRBJ1-3,TRBV7-2,CASSPTRGGNTIYF
TRBJ2-6,TRBV19,CASAGTGLSGANVLTF
TRBJ2-7,TRBV7-9,CASSPLGPGGRVEQYF
TRBJ2-5,TRBV11-2,CASSLEEFRGGETQYF
TRBJ2-1,TRBV7-8,CASSPRERNEQFF
TRBJ2-2,TRBV10-2,CAGGGGPAGELFF
TRBJ1-5,TRBV29-1,CSVTTTGGLSNQPQHF
TRBJ2-5,TRBV7-2,CASSSNVIGTIQETQYF
TRBJ2-7,TRBV10-3,CAIRFPNQEQYF
TRBJ2-2,TRBV25-1,CASSDSGQGAVTGELFF
TRBJ2-7,TRBV5-1,CASSPQGGTSGVEQYF
TRBJ1-6,TRBV6-8,CASSLAGTSPLHF
TRBJ2-4,TRBV3-1/TRBV3-2,CASSHRTAAKNIQYF
TRBJ2-2,TRBV6-5,CASSHLADNTGELFF
TRBJ2-3,TRBV5-1,CASSLAVAGVSDTQYF
TRBJ1-3,TRBV5-5,CASSQGQGVGDTIYF
TRBJ1-1,TRBV6-5,CASTGQPNLNTEAFF
TRBJ2-3,TRBV4-1,CASSQFVTDTQYF
TRBJ1-5,TRBV10-2,CASSLRQGANQPQHF
TRBJ1-5,TRBV2,CASSGGGGGQPQHF
TRBJ2-5,TRBV6-5,CASSYWAGGQETQYF
TRBJ1-2,TRBV3-1/TRBV3-2,CASSHPSRTGNYGYTF
TRBJ2-5,TRBV3-1/TRBV3-2,CASSQAWGQDETQYF
TRBJ1-1,TRBV29-1,CSVEAGMNTEAFF
TRBJ2-1,TRBV18,CASSPGLAGVYNEQFF
TRBJ2-1,TRBV18,CASSPSRGSGGSTDNEQFF
TRBJ2-2,TRBV7-6,CASSLGGSGTGELFF
TRBJ1-2,TRBV5-1,CASSLDRGGGYTF
TRBJ1-3,TRBV6-2/TRBV6-3,CASSLDSSGNTIYF
TRBJ1-2,TRBV5-4,CASSWTGRYGYTF
TRBJ2-4,TRBV5-1,CASMPEGSTKNIQYF
TRBJ2-2,TRBV7-8,CASSLARLGNGELFF
TRBJ2-5,TRBV3-1/TRBV3-2,CASSFTSSGQETQYF
TRBJ2-5,TRBV5-1,CASSLGRQETQYF
TRBJ2-1,TRBV7-3,CASSGGLAVYNEQFF